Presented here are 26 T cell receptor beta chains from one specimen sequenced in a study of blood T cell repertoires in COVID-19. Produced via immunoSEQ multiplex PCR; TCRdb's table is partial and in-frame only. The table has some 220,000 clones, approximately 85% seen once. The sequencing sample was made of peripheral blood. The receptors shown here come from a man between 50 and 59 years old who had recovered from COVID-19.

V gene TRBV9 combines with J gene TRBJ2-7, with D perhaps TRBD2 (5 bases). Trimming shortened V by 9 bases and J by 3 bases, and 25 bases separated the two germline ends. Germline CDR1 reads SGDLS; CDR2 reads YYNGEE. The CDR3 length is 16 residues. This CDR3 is CATPKIRRPQFYEQYF. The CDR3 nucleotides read TGTGCCACCCCCAAAATCCGGAGGCCGCAATTCTACGAGCAGTACTTC. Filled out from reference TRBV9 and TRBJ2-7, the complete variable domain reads DSGVTQTPKHLITATGQRVTLRCSPRSGDLSVYWYQQSLDQGLQFLIQYYNGEERAKGNILERFSAQQFPDLHSELNLSSLELGDSALYFCATPKIRRPQFYEQYFGPGTRLTVT.

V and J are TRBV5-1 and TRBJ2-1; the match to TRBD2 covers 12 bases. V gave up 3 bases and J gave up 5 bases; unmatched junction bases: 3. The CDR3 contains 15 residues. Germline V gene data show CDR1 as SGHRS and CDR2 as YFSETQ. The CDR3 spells CASSSLAGGNNEQFF. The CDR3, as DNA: TGCGCCAGCAGCTCGCTAGCGGGAGGGAACAATGAGCAGTTCTTC.

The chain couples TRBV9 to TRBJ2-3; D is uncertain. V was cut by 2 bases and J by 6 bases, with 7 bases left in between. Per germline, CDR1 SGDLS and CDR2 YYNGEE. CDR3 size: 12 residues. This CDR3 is CASSVDWDTQYF. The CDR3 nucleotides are TGTGCCAGCAGCGTCGACTGGGATACGCAGTATTTT.

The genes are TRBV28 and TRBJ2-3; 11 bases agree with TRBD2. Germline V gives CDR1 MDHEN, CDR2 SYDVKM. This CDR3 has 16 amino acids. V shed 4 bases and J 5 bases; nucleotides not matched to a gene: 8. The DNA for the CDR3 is TGTGCCAGCAGTTCCCCTACTAGCGGGAGTCAAGATACGCAGTATTTT. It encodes CASSSPTSGSQDTQYF. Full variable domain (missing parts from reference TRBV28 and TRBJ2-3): DVKVTQSSRYLVKRTGEKVFLECVQDMDHENMFWYRQDPGLGLRLIYFSYDVKMKEKGDIPEGYSVSREKKERFSLILESASTNQTSMYLCASSSPTSGSQDTQYFGPGTRLTVL.

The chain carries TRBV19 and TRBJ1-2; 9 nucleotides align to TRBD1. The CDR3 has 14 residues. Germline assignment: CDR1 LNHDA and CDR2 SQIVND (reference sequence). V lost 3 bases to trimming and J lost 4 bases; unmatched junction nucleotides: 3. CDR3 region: CASSIPGQGYGYTF. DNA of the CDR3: TGTGCCAGTAGTATCCCGGGACAGGGCTATGGCTACACCTTC.

The chain's CDR3 is CATSRDRPSADTQYF. The CDR3 DNA follows: TGTGCCACCAGCAGAGATCGGCCTAGCGCGGATACGCAGTATTTT. The rearrangement uses TRBV15 and TRBJ2-3; D may be TRBD2 (6 bases). CDR3 length equals 15 residues. Germline V gene lookup returns CDR1 LNHNV and CDR2 YYDKDF (reference sequence). V was pared by 0 bases and J by 6 bases, with 13 bases between.

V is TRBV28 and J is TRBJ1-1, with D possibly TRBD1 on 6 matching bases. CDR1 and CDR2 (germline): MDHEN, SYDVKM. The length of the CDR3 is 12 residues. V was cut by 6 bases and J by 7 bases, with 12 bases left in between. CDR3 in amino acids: CASSPRGYEAFF. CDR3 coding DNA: TGTGCCAGCAGCCCCAGGGGTTATGAAGCTTTCTTT.

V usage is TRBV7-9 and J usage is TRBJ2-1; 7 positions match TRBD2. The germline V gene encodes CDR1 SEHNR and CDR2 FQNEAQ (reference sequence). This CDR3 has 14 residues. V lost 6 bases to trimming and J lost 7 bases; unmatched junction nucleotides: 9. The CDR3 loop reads CASSYTGTINEQFF. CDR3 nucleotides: TGTGCCAGCAGTTACACCGGGACTATTAATGAGCAGTTCTTC. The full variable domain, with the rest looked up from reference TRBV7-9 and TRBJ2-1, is DTGVSQNPRHKITKRGQNVTFRCDPISEHNRLYWYRQTLGQGPEFLTYFQNEAQLEKSRLLSDRFSAERPKGSFSTLEIQRTEQGDSAMYLCASSYTGTINEQFFGPGTRLTVL.

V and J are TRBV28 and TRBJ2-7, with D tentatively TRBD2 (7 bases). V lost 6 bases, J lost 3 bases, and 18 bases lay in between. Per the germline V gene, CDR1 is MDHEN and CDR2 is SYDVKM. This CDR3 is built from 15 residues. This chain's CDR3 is CASRGARAGVYEQYF. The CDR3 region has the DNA TGTGCCAGCAGGGGGGCGAGGGCGGGAGTCTACGAGCAGTACTTC.

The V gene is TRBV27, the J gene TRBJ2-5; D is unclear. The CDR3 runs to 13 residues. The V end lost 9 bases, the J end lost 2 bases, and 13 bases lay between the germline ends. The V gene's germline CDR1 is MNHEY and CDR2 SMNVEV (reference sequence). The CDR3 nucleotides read TGTGCCAGTTTCAGGTCCCAGCAAGAGACCCAGTACTTC. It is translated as CASFRSQQETQYF.

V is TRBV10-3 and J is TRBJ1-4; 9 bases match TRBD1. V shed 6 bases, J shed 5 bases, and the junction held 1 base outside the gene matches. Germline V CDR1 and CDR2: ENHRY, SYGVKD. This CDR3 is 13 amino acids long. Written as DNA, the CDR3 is TGTGCCATCAGCGACAGGGGGAATGAAAAACTGTTTTTT. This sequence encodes CAISDRGNEKLFF.

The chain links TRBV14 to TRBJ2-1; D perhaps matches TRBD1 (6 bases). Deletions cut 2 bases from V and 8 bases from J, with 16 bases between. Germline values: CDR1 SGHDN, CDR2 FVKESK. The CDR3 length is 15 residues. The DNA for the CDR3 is TGTGCCAGCAGCCAAACAGGACAGTTGGCCTATGAGCAGTTCTTC. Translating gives CASSQTGQLAYEQFF.

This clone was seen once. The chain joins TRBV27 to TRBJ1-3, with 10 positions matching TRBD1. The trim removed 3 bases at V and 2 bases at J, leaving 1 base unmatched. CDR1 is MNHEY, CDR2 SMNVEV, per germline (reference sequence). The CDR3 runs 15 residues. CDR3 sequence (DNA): TGTGCCAGCAGTTTCGGGACAGGGGCTGGAAACACCATATATTTT. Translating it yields CASSFGTGAGNTIYF.

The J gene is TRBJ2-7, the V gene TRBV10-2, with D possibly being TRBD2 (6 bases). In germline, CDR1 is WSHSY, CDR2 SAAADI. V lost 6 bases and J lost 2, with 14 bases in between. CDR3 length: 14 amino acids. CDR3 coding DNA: TGCGCCAGCAGGATTAGCGGTCCAACCTACGAGCAGTACTTC. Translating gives CASRISGPTYEQYF.

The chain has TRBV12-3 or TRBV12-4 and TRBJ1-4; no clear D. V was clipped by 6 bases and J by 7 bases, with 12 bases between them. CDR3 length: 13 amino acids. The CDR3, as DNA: TGTGCCAGCAGCTCGGGGATCGGTGAAAAACTGTTTTTT. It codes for CASSSGIGEKLFF.

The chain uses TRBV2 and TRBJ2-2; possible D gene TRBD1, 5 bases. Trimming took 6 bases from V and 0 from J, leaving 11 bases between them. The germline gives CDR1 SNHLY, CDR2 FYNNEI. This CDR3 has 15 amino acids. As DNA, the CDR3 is TGTGCCAGCAGGGCAGGGTTCGCGAACACCGGGGAGCTGTTTTTT. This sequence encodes CASRAGFANTGELFF.

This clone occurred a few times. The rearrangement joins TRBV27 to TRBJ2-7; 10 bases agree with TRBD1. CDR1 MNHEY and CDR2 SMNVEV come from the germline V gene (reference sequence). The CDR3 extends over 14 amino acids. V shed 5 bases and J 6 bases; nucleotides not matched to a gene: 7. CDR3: CASSPGQGFGEQYF. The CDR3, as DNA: TGTGCCAGCAGTCCGGGACAGGGGTTTGGCGAGCAGTACTTC.

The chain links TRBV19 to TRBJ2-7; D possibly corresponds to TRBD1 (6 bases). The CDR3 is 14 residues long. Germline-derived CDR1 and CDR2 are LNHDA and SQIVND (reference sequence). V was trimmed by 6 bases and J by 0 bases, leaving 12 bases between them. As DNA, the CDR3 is TGTGCCAGTAGAAGAACAGGGAGCTCCTACGAGCAGTACTTC. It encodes CASRRTGSSYEQYF. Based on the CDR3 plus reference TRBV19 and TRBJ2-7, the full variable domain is DGGITQSPKYLFRKEGQNVTLSCEQNLNHDAMYWYRQDPGQGLRLIYYSQIVNDFQKGDIAEGYSVSREKKESFPLTVTSAQKNPTAFYLCASRRTGSSYEQYFGPGTRLTVT.

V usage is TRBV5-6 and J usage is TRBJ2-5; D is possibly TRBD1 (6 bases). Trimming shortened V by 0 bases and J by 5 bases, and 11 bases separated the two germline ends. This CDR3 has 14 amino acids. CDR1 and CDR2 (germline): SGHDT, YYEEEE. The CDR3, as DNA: TGTGCCAGCAGCTTGGTGACAGGTGGGGAGACCCAGTACTTC. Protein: CASSLVTGGETQYF.

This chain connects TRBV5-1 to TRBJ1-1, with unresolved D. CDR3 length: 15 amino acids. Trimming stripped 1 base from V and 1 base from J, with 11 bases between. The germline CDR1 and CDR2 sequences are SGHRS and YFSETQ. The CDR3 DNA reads TGCGCCAGCAGCTTGTGGGCACTCAAGAACACTGAAGCTTTCTTT. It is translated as CASSLWALKNTEAFF.

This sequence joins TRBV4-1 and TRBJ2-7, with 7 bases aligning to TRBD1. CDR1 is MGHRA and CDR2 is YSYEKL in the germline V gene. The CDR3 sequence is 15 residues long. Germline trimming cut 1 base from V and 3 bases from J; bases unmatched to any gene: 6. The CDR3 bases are TGCGCCAGCAGCCAAGGGGGACAGTCCTACTACGAGCAGTACTTC. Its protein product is CASSQGGQSYYEQYF.

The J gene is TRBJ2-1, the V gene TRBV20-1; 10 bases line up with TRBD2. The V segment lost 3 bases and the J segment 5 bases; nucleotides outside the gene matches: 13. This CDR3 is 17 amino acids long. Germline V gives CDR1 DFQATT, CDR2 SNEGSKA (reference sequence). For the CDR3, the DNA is TGCAGTGCTAGTAAAAGGGCTAGCGGGAGTTGGGACAATGAGCAGTTCTTC. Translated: CSASKRASGSWDNEQFF.

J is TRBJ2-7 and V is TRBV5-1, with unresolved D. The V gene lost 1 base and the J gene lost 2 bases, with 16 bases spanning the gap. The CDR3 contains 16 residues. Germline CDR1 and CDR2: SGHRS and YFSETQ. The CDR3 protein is CASSLSAGTSTYEQYF. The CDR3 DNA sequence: TGCGCCAGCAGCTTGTCGGCAGGAACGAGTACCTACGAGCAGTACTTC.

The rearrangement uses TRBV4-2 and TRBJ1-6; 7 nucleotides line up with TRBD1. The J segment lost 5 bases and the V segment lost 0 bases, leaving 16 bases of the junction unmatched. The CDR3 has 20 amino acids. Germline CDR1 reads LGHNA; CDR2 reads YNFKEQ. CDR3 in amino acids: CASSQEWDRFPTPDNSPLHF. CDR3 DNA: TGTGCCAGCAGCCAAGAATGGGACAGATTTCCTACGCCCGATAATTCACCCCTCCACTTT.

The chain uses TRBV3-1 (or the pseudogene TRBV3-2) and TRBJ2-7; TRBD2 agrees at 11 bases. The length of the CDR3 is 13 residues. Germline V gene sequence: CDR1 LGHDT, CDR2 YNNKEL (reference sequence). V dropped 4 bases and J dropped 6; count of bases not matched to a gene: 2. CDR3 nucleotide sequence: TGTGCCAGCAGCCTGGGACTAGCGGCCGAGCAGTACTTC. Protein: CASSLGLAAEQYF.

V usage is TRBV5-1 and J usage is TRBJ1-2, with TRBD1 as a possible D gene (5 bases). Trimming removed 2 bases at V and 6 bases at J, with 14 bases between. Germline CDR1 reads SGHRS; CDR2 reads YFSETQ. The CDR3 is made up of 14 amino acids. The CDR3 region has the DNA TGCGCCAGCAGCTTTATCAGGGAATCCGATGGCTACACCTTC. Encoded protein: CASSFIRESDGYTF.